This T cell receptor beta chain was sequenced in a study of early T cells in non-severe SARS-CoV-2 infection. About the study: Sequencing used unsorted whole-blood bulk RNA, so chains lack pairing.

Whole-study results and caveats: CD4 and private specificities were missed by VDJdb matching, which favored anti-spike CD8 responses.

Researchers attached unique molecular identifiers to individual cDNA molecules. A single record per CDR3 protein comes from TCRdb applying MiXCR to the 5' RACE reads. The sample gives about 39,000 distinct CDR3 sequences, around 7.8% of which show up once; around 7.9% is in the top ten. This clonotype was found a few times. Its antigen is still unknown. The CDR3 length is 14 residues. Germline CDR1 is SGHTA and CDR2 is FQGNSA. The ends lost 0 bases at V and 12 bases at J; junction bases unmatched: 7. The sequence was collected from an adult who was a healthcare worker with PCR-confirmed SARS-CoV-2 infection or an uninfected control (not recorded which). The chain links TRBV7-2 to TRBJ2-1; TRBD1 matches at 8 bases. The material sequenced was whole blood. CDR3 protein: CASSLAPDRVGQFF. CDR3 in DNA: TGTGCCAGCAGCTTAGCCCCGGACAGGGTTGGGCAGTTCTTC.